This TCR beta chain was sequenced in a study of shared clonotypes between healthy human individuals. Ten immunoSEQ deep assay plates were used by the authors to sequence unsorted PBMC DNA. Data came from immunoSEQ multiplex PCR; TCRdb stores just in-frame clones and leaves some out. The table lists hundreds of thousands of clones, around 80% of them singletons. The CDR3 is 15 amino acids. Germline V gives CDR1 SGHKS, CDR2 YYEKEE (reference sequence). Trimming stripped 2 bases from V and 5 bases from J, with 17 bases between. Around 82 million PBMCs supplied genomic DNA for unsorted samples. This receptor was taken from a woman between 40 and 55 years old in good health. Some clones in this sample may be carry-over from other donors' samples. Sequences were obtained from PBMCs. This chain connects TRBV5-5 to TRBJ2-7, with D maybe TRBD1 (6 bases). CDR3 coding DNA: TGTGCCAGCAGCTTCCGCTGGCAGGGGTACGACGAGCAGTACTTC. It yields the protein CASSFRWQGYDEQYF. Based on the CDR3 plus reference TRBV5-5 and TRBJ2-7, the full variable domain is DAGVTQSPTHLIKTRGQQVTLRCSPISGHKSVSWYQQVLGQGPQFIFQYYEKEERGRGNFPDRFSARQFPNYSSELNVNALLLGDSALYLCASSFRWQGYDEQYFGPGTRLTVT.